The T cell receptor (beta chain) under discussion was sequenced for a study of T cell responses to AZD1222 COVID-19 vaccine. Findings of the study overall: Repertoires were collected only later (after the peak T cell response had occurred).

This clone was counted a single time. Its antigen is currently unknown. Here immunoSEQ multiplex PCR was the method, and the copy in TCRdb shows in-frame clones only, minus some. The sample contains around 140,000 clones, roughly nine tenths of which appear only once. This specimen consisted of peripheral blood, obtained on day 0 of AZD1222 vaccination. This receptor was obtained from an adult in good health.

The CDR3 bases are TGTGCCAGCAGCTTAGGGACAGGGAGTTTAAATGAGCAGTTCTTC. Its translation is CASSLGTGSLNEQFF. The chain uses TRBV7-9 and TRBJ2-1, with 8 bases fitting TRBD1. The CDR3 runs 15 residues. CDR1 SEHNR and CDR2 FQNEAQ come from the germline V gene (reference sequence). Germline trimming cut 1 base from V and 7 bases from J; bases unmatched to any gene: 6.